Reported below is one T cell receptor (beta chain). The antigen is unknown. The J segment lost 4 bases and the V segment lost 4 bases, leaving 4 bases of the junction unmatched. The germline gives CDR1 SGHNT, CDR2 YYREEE (reference sequence). CDR3 length: 14 residues. This sample is drawn from a study of cytomegalovirus exposure and HLA in healthy donors. Study-wide findings and caveats: Some highly shared sequence variants likely arose as a pipeline artifact. Reports showed the classifier diagnosing cytomegalovirus status with high specificity and sensitivity.

Primers for the PCR totalled 60 Vbeta and 13 Jbeta. The assay was immunoSEQ multiplex PCR, and TCRdb's table has in-frame clones only and misses some. The table includes 55,000 to 70,000 clones, under 85% detected once. The sequence derives from a woman aged 55-70 years in good health and CMV-seropositive. The chain employs TRBV5-4 and TRBJ2-3, with TRBD2 matching over 9 bases. What was sequenced was PBMCs. The chain's CDR3 is CASSVTSGSDTQYF. The CDR3 nucleotides read TGTGCCAGCAGCGTGACTAGCGGTTCAGATACGCAGTATTTT.